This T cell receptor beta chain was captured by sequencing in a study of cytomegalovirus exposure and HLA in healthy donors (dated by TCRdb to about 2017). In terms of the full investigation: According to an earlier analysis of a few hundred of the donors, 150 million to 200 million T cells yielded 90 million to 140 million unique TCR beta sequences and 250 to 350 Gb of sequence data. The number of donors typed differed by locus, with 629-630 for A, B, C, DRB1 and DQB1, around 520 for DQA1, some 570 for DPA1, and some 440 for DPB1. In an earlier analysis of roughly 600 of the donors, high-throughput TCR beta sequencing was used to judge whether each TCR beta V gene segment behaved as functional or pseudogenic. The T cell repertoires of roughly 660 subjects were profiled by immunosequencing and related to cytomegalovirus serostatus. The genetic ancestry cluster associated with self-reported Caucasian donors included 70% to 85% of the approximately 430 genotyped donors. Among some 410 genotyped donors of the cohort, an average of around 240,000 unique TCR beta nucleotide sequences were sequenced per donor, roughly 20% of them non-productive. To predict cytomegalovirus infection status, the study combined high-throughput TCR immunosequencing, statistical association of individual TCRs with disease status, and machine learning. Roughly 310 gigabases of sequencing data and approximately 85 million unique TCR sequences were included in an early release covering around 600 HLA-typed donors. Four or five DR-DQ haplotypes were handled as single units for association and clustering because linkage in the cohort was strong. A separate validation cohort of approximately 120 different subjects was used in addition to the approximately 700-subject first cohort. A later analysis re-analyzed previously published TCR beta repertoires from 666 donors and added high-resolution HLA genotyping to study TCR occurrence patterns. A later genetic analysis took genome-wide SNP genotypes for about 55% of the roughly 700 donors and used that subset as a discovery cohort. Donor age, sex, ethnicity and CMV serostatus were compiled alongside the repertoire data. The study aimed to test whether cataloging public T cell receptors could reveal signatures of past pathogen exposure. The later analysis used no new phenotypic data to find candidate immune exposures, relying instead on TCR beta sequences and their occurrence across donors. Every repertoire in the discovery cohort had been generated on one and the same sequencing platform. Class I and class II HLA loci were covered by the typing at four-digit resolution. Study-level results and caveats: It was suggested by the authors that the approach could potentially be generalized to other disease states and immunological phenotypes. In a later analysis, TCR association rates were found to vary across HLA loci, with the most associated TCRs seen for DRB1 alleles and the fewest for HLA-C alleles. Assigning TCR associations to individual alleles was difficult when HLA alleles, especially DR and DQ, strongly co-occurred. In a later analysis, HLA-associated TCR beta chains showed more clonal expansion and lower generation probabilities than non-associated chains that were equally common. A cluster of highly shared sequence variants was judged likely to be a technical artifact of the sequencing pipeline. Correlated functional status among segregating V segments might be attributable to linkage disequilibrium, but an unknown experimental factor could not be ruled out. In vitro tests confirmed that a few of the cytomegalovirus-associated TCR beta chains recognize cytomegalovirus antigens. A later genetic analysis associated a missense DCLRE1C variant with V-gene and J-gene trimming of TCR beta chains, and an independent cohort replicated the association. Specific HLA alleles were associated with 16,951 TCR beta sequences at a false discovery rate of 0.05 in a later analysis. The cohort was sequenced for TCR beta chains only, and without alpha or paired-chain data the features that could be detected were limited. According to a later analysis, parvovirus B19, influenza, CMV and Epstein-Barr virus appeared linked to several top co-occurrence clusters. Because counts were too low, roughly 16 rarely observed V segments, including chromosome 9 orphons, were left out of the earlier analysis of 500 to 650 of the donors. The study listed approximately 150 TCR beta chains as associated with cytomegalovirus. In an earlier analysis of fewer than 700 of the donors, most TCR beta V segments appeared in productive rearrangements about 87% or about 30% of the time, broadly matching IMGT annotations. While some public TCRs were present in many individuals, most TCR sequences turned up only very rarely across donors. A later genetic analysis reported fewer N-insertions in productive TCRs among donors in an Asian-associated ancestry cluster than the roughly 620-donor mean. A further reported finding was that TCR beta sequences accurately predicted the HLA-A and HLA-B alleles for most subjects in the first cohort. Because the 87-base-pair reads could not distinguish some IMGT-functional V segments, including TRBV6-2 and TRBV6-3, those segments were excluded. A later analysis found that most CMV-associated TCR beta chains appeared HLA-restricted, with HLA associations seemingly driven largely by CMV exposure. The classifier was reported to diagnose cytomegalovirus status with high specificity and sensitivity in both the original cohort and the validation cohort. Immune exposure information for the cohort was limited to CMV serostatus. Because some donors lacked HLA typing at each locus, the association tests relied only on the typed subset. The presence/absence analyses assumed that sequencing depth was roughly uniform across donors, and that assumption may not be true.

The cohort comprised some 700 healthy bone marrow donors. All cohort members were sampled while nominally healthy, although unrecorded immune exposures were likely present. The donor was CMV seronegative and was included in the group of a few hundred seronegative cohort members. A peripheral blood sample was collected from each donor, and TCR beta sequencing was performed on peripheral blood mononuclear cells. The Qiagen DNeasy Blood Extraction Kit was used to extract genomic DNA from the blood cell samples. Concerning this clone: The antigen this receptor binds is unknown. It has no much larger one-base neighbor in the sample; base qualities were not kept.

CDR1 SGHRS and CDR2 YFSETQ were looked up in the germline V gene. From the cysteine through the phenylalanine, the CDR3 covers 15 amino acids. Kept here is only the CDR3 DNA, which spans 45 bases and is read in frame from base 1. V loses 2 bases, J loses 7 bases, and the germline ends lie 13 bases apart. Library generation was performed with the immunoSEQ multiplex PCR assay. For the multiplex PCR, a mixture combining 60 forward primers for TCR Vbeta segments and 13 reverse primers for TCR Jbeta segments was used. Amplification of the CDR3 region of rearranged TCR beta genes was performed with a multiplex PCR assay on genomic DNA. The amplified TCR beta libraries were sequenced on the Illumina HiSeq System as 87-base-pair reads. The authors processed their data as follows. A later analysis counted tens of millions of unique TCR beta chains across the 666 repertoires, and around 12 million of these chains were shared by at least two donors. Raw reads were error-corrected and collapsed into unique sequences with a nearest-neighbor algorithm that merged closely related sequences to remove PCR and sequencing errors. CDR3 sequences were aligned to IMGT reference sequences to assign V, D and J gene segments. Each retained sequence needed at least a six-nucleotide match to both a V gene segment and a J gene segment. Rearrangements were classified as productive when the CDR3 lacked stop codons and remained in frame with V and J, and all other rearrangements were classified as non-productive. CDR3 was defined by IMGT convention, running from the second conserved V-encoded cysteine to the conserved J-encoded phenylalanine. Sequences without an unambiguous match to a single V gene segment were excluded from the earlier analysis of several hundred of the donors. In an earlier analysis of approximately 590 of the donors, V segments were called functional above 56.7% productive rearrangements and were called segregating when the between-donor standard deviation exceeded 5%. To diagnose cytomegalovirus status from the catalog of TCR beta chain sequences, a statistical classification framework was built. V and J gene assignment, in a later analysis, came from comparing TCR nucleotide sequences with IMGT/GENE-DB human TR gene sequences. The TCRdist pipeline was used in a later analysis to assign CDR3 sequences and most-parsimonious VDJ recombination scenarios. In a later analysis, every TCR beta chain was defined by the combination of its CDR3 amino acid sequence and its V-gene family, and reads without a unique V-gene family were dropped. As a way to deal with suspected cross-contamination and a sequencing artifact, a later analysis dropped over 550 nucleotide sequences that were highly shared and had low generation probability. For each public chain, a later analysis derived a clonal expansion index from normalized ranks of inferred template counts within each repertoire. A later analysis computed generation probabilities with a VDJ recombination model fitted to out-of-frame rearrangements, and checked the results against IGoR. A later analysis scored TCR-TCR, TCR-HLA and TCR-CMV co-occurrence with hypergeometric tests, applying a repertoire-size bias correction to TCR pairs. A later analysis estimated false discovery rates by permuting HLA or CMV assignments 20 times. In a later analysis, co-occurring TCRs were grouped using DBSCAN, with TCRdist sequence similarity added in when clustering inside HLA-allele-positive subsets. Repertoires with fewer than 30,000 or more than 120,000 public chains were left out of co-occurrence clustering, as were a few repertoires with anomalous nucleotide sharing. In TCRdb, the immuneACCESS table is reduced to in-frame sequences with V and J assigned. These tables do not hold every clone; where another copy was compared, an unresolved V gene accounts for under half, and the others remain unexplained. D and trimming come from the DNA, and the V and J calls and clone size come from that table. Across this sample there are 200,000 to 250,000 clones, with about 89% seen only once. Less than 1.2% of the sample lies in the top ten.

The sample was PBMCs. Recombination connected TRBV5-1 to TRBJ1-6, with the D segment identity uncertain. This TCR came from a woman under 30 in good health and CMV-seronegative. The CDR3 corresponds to CASSFNSVGNSPLHF. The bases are TGCGCCAGCAGCTTTAACAGTGTAGGCAATTCACCCCTCCACTTT.